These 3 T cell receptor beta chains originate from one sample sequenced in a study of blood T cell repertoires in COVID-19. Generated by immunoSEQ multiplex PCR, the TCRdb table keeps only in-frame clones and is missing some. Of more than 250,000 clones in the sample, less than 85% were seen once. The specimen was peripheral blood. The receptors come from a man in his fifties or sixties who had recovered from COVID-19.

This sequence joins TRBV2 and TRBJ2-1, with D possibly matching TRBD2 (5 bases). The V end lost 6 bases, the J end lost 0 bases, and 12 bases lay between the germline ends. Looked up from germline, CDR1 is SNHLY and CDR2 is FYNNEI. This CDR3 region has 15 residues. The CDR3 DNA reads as TGTGCCAGCAGGAAACTAGGGAGCTCCTACAATGAGCAGTTCTTC. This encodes CASRKLGSSYNEQFF.

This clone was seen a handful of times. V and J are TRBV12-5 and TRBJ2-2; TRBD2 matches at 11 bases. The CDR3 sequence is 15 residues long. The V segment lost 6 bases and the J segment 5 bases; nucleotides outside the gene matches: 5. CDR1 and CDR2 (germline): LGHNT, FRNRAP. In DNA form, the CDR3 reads TGTGCTAGTGGGCTAGCGGGAGGTCAAACCGGGGAGCTGTTTTTT. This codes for CASGLAGGQTGELFF.

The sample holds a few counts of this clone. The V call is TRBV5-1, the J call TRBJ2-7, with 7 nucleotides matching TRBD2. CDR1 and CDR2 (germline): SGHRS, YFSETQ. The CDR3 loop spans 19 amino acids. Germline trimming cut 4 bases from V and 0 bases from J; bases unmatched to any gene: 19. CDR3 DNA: TGCGCCAGCAGCACAATACCTAGGGGAGGGCGCGTCGGCTCCTACGAGCAGTACTTC. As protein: CASSTIPRGGRVGSYEQYF.